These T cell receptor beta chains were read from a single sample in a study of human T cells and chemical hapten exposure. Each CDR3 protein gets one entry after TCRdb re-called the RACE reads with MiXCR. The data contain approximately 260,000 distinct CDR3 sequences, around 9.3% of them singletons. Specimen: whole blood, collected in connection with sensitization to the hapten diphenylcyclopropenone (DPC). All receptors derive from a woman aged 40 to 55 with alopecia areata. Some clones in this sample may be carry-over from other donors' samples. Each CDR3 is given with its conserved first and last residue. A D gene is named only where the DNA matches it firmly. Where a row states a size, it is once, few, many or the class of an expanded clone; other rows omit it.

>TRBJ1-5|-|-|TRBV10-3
CAISEAGAYSNQPQHF
TGTGCCATCAGTGAGGCGGGGGCTTATAGCAATCAGCCCCAGCATTTT
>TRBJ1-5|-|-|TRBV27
CASSLGTSSNQPQHF
TGTGCCAGCAGTTTAGGTACAAGTAGCAATCAGCCCCAGCATTTT
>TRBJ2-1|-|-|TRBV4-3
CASSQLLEDNEQFF
TGCGCCAGCAGCCAGCTACTAGAGGATAATGAGCAGTTCTTC
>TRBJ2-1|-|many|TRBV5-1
CASSYDNEQFF
TGCGCCAGCAGCTACGACAATGAGCAGTTCTTC
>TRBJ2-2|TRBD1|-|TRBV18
CASSPDGQGTNTGELFF
TGTGCCAGCTCACCGGATGGACAGGGAACAAACACCGGGGAGCTGTTTTTT
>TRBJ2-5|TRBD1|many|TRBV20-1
CSATGGRETQYF
TGCAGTGCTACAGGGGGTCGAGAGACCCAGTACTTC
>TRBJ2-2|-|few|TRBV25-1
CASSDRSGTFEELFF
TGTGCCAGCAGTGATCGATCAGGGACTTTCGAGGAGCTGTTTTTT
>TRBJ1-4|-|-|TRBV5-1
CASSPRDLNEKLFF
TGCGCCAGCAGCCCCCGGGACCTCAATGAAAAACTGTTTTTT
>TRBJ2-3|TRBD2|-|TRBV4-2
CASSQGAGGQTDTQYF
TGTGCCAGCAGCCAGGGAGCGGGAGGGCAAACAGATACGCAGTATTTT
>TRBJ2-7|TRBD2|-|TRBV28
CASRSGTSGSYEQYF
TGTGCCAGCCGTTCCGGGACTAGCGGCTCCTACGAGCAGTACTTC
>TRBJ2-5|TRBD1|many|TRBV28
CASSPQRDREETQYF
TGTGCCAGCAGTCCACAGAGGGACAGGGAAGAGACCCAGTACTTC
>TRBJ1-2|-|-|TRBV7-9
CASSLEISLFGYTF
TGTGCCAGCAGCTTAGAGATCAGTCTCTTTGGCTACACCTTC
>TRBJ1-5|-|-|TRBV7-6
CASSQEGMGNQPQHF
TGTGCCAGCAGCCAAGAGGGGATGGGCAATCAGCCCCAGCATTTT
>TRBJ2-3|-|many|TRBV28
CASSLPPTDTQYF
TGTGCCAGCAGTTTACCTCCCACAGATACGCAGTATTTT
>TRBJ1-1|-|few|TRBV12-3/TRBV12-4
CASSLAGFVTEAFF
TGTGCCAGCAGTTTAGCGGGTTTTGTAACTGAAGCTTTCTTT
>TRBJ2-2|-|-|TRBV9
CASSDGLLEKLGELFF
TGTGCCAGCAGCGACGGACTACTAGAGAAGCTCGGGGAGCTGTTTTTT
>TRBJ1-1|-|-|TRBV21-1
CASSKARTGPSNTEAFF
TGTGCCAGCAGCAAAGCGCGAACGGGACCCTCGAACACTGAAGCTTTCTTT
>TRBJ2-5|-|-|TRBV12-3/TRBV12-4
CASSSNGGETQYF
TGTGCCAGCAGTTCTAACGGGGGAGAGACCCAGTACTTC
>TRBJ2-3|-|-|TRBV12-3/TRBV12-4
CASMESPGLGTDTQYF
TGTGCCAGCATGGAGAGCCCAGGGTTAGGGACAGATACGCAGTATTTT
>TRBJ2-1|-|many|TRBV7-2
CASSLALLTYNEQFF
TGTGCCAGCAGCCTGGCACTACTGACCTACAATGAGCAGTTCTTC
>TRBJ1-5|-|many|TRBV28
CASSILGPINQPQHF
TGTGCCAGCAGCATCTTGGGCCCAATCAATCAGCCCCAGCATTTT
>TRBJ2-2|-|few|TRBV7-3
CASSLNVREELFF
TGTGCCAGCAGCTTAAACGTCCGGGAGGAGCTGTTTTTT
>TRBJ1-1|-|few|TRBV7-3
CASSFSPGQGTEAFF
TGTGCCAGCAGCTTTTCCCCCGGGCAGGGCACTGAAGCTTTCTTT
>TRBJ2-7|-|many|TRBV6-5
CASSYIKGGEQYF
TGTGCCAGCAGTTACATAAAGGGGGGCGAGCAGTACTTC
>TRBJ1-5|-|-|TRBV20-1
CSAPDTTGNQPQHF
TGCAGTGCTCCCGACACGACCGGCAATCAGCCCCAGCATTTT
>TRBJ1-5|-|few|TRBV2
CASSGENNQPQHF
TGTGCCAGCAGCGGGGAAAACAATCAGCCCCAGCATTTT
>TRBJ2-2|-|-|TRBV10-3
CAIATTLDTGELFF
TGTGCCATCGCTACTACTTTGGACACCGGGGAGCTGTTTTTT
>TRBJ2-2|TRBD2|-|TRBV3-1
CASSQEVGGRAKLFF
TGTGCCAGCAGCCAAGAAGTGGGCGGGAGGGCCAAGCTGTTTTTT
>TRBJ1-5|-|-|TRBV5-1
CASSPTHGTGQPQHF
TGCGCCAGCAGCCCGACACACGGGACGGGACAGCCCCAGCATTTT
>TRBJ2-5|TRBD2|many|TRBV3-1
CAAGGAKETQYF
TGTGCCGCGGGAGGCGCGAAAGAGACCCAGTACTTC
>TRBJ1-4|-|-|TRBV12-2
CASRLKVTPRVLSLELFF
TGTGCAAGTCGCTTAAAGGTCACTCCCCGGGTCCTTTCCCTTGAACTGTTTTTT
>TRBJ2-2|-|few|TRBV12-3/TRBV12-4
CASSLSVRGAGTGELFF
TGTGCCAGCAGTTTATCTGTCAGGGGCGCGGGCACCGGGGAGCTGTTTTTT
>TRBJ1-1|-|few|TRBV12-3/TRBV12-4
CASSFDWGAAEAFF
TGTGCCAGCAGTTTTGATTGGGGGGCCGCTGAAGCTTTCTTT
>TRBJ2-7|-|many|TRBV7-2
CASSWTDTYEQYF
TGTGCCAGCAGCTGGACCGACACCTACGAGCAGTACTTC
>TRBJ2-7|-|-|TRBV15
CATSRTRTVFSHEQYF
TGTGCCACCAGCAGAACAAGGACAGTCTTTTCCCACGAGCAGTACTTC
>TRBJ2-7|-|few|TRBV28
CASSSYQYEQYF
TGTGCCAGCAGTTCCTACCAATACGAGCAGTACTTC
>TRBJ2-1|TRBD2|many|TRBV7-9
CASSSGGPFNEQFF
TGTGCCAGCAGCTCGGGAGGGCCATTCAATGAGCAGTTCTTC
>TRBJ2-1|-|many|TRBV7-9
CASSLNLATSYNEQFF
TGTGCCAGCAGCTTAAACCTAGCCACTTCCTACAATGAGCAGTTCTTC
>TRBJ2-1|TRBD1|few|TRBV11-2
CASSSIRQGRVGEQFF
TGTGCCAGCAGCTCCATCCGACAGGGCCGGGTTGGTGAGCAGTTCTTC
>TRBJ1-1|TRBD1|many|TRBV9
CASSLDREGTEAFF
TGTGCCAGCAGCCTGGACAGGGAGGGAACTGAAGCTTTCTTT
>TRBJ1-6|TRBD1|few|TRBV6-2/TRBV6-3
CATSEGRQGYSPLHF
TGTGCCACCTCAGAAGGCCGACAGGGGTATTCACCCCTCCACTTT
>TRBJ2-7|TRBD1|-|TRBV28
CASSSRTGGLGEQYF
TGTGCCAGCAGTTCGCGGACAGGGGGACTTGGCGAGCAGTACTTC
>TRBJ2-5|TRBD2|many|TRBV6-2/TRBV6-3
CASRQWTSGQETQYF
TGTGCCAGCAGACAATGGACTAGCGGACAAGAGACCCAGTACTTC
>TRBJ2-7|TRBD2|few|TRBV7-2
CASSRTSAGGAEQYF
TGTGCCAGCAGCCGCACTAGCGCGGGGGGCGCCGAGCAGTACTTC
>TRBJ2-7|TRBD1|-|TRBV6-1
CASRGDRGAGYEQYF
TGTGCCAGCAGAGGAGACAGGGGGGCAGGGTACGAGCAGTACTTC
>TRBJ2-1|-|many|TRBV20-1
CSASSLGWGEQFF
TGCAGTGCCTCCTCCCTCGGTTGGGGTGAGCAGTTCTTC
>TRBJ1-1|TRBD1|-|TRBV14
CASKGQVNTEAFF
TGTGCCAGCAAAGGACAGGTCAACACTGAAGCTTTCTTT
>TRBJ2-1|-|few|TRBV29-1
CSVGHQGSTYNEQFF
TGCAGCGTTGGGCATCAGGGGTCTACCTACAATGAGCAGTTCTTC
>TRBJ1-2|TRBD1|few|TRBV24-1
CATSDPQGGNYGYTF
TGTGCCACCAGTGATCCCCAGGGGGGAAATTATGGCTACACCTTC
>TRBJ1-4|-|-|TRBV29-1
CSVEEQDQEKLFF
TGCAGCGTTGAAGAACAGGATCAGGAAAAACTGTTTTTT
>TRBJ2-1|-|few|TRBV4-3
CASSQDSRYNEQFF
TGCGCCAGCAGCCAAGATTCCCGGTACAATGAGCAGTTCTTC
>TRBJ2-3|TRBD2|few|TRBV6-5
CASSLGGLAADTQYF
TGTGCCAGCAGCCTCGGAGGGCTAGCGGCAGATACGCAGTATTTT
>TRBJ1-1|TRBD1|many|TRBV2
CASRETGVGNTEAFF
TGTGCCAGCAGGGAAACAGGGGTTGGGAACACTGAAGCTTTCTTT
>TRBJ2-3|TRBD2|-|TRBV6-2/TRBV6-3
CASTPWGTSGRYTQYF
TGTGCCAGCACCCCATGGGGGACTAGCGGGAGGTATACGCAGTATTTT
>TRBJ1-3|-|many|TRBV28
CASRRTASGNTIYF
TGTGCCAGCAGACGGACAGCCTCTGGAAACACCATATATTTT
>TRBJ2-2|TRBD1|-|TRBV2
CASSRPGQGATGELFF
TGTGCCAGCAGTCGACCGGGACAGGGGGCCACCGGGGAGCTGTTTTTT
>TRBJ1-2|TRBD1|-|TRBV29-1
CSVRPGTEDYTF
TGCAGCGTTAGGCCCGGGACAGAAGACTACACCTTC
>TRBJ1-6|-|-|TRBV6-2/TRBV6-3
CASIQGQGASPLHF
TGTGCCAGCATCCAAGGTCAGGGAGCTTCACCCCTCCACTTT
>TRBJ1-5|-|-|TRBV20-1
CSASNQGGGQPQHF
TGCAGTGCTAGCAACCAGGGAGGAGGACAGCCCCAGCATTTT
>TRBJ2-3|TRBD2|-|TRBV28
CASSFPREGPRADTQYF
TGTGCCAGCAGTTTTCCGCGGGAGGGCCCTCGCGCAGATACGCAGTATTTT